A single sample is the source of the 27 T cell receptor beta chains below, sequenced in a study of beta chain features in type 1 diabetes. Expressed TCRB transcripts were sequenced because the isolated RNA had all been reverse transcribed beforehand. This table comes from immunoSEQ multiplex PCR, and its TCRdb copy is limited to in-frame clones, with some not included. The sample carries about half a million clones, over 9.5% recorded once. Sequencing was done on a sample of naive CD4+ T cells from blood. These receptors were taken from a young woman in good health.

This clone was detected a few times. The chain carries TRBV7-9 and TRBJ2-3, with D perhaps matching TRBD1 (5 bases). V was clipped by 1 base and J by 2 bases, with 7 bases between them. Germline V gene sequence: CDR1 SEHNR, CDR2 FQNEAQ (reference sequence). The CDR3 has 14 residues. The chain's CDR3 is CASSLGQFTDTQYF. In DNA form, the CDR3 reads TGTGCCAGCAGCTTAGGACAGTTCACAGATACGCAGTATTTT.

The CDR3 region has the DNA TGTGCCAGCAGCACCGGGACAGGGGGCGCGGGGGGTGAAAAACTGTTTTTT. The encoded protein is CASSTGTGGAGGEKLFF. The V and J genes are TRBV5-4 and TRBJ1-4; TRBD1 matches at 12 bases. J lost 7 bases, V lost 4 bases, and 11 bases had no gene match. Germline lookup yields CDR1 SGHNT and CDR2 YYREEE (reference sequence). CDR3 length equals 17 residues.

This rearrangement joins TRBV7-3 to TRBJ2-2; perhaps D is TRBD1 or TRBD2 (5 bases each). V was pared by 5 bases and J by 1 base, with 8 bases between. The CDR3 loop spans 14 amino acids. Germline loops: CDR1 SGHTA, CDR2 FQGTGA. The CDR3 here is CASSQGRNTGELFF. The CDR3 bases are TGTGCCAGCAGCCAGGGACGGAACACCGGGGAGCTGTTTTTT.

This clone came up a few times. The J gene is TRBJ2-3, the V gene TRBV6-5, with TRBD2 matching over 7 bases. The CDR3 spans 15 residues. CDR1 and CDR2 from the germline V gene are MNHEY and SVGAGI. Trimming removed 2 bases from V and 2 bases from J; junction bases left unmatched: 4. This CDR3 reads CASSYGAGPTDTQYF. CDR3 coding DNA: TGTGCCAGCAGTTACGGAGCGGGGCCCACAGATACGCAGTATTTT.

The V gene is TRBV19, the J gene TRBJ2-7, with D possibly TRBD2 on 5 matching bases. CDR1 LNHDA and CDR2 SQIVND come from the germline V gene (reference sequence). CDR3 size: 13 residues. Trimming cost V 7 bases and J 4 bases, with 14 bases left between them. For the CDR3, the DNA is TGTGCCAGTACTATCGAACCGGGATACGAGCAGTACTTC. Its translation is CASTIEPGYEQYF.

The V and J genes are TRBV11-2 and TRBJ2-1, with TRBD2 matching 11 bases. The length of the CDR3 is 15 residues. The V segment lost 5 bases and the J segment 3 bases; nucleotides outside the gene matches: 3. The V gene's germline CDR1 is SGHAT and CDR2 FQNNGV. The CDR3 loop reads CASSLLAGGYNEQFF. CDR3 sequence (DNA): TGTGCCAGCAGCCTGCTAGCGGGAGGCTACAATGAGCAGTTCTTC. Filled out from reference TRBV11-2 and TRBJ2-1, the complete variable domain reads EAGVAQSPRYKIIEKRQSVAFWCNPISGHATLYWYQQILGQGPKLLIQFQNNGVVDDSQLPKDRFSAERLKGVDSTLKIQPAKLEDSAVYLCASSLLAGGYNEQFFGPGTRLTVL.

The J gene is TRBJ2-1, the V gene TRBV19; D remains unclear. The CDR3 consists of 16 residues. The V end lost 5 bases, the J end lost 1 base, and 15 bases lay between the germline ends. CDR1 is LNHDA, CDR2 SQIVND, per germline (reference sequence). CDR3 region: CASSLGRSISYNEQFF. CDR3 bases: TGTGCCAGTAGTCTAGGACGCTCGATATCCTACAATGAGCAGTTCTTC.

The CDR3, as DNA: TGTGCCAGCTCACCACGCCCAAAGGCCCTCACCGGGGAGCTGTTTTTT. Translation: CASSPRPKALTGELFF. The chain uses TRBV18 and TRBJ2-2, with unresolved D. Looked up from germline, CDR1 is KGHSH and CDR2 is LQKENI. V was trimmed by 1 base and J by 4 bases, leaving 13 bases between them. This CDR3 is 16 amino acids long.

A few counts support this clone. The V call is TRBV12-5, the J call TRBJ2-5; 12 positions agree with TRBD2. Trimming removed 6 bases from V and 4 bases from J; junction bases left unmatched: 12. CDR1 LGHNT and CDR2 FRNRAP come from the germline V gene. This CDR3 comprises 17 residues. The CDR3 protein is CASGLMMTSGSGETQYF. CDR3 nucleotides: TGTGCTAGTGGCCTAATGATGACTAGCGGGAGTGGAGAGACCCAGTACTTC.

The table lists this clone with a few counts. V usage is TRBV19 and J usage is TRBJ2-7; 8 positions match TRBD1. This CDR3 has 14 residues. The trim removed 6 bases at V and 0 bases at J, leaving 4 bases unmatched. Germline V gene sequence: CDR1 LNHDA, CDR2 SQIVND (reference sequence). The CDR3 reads CASRRTGSSYEQYV. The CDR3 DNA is TGTGCCAGTAGGAGGACAGGGAGCTCCTACGAGCAGTACGTC.

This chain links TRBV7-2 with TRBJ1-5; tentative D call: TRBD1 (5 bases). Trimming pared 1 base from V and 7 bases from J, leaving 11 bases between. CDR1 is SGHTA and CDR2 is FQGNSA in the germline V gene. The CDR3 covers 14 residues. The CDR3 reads CASSLGAGPQPQHF. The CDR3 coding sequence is TGTGCCAGCAGCTTAGGAGCAGGGCCACAGCCCCAGCATTTT.

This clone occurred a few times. Here the CDR3 reads CASSAGQSNSPLHF. DNA of the CDR3: TGTGCCAGCAGCGCGGGACAGAGCAATTCACCCCTCCACTTT. V and J are TRBV9 and TRBJ1-6, with TRBD1 matching over 7 bases. Germline values: CDR1 SGDLS, CDR2 YYNGEE. V trimming: 3 bases; J trimming: 7 bases; junction bases outside the gene matches: 4. This CDR3 comprises 14 residues.

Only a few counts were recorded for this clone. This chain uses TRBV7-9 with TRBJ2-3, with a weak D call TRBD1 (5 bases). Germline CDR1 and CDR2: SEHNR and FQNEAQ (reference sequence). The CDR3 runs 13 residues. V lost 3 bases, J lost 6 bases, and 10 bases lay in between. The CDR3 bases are TGTGCCAGCAGCTTTGTAGGGGTGGATACGCAGTATTTT. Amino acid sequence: CASSFVGVDTQYF.

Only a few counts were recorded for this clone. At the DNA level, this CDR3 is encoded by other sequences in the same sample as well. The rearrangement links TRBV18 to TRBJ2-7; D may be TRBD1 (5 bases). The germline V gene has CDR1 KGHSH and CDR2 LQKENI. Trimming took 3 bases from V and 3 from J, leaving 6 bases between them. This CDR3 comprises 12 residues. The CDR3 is CASSPDSYEQYF. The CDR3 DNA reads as TGTGCCAGCTCACCCGACAGCTACGAGCAGTACTTC.

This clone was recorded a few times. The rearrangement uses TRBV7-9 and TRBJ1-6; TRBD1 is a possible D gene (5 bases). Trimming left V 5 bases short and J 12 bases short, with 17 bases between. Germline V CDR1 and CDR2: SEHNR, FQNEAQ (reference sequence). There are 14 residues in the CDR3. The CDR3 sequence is CASSDRQFQLPLHF. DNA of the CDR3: TGTGCCAGCAGCGACCGACAGTTCCAGTTACCCCTCCACTTT.

The CDR3 bases are TGTGCCAGCAGCTTAGGACAGGGGCACCTAAGCTCTGGGGCCAACGTCCTGACTTTC. Its translation is CASSLGQGHLSSGANVLTF. J is TRBJ2-6 and V is TRBV7-9, with TRBD1 matching over 8 bases. Germline V gene data show CDR1 as SEHNR and CDR2 as FQNEAQ (reference sequence). This CDR3 region has 19 residues. J lost 0 bases, V lost 1 base, and 8 bases had no gene match.

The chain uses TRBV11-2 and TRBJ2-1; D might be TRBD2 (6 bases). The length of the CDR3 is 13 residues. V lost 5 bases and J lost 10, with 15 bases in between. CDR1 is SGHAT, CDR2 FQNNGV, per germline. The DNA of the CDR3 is TGTGCCAGCAGCGACCGGACTACCTCAGAGCAGTTCTTC. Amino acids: CASSDRTTSEQFF.

The CDR3 DNA reads as TGTGCCAGCAGCCCCCGTAGGGGCGGGGAGCTGTTTTTT. Amino acids: CASSPRRGGELFF. V usage is TRBV9 and J usage is TRBJ2-2, with D possibly TRBD1 on 5 matching bases. Trimming removed 4 bases from V and 7 bases from J, with 11 bases in between. From germline, CDR1 is SGDLS and CDR2 YYNGEE. The CDR3 has 13 residues.

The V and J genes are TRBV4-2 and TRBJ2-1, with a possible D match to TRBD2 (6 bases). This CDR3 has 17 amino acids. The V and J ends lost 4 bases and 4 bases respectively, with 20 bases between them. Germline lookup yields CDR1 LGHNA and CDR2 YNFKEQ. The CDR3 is CASSLEFGTGYYNEQFF. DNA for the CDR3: TGTGCCAGCAGCCTCGAATTCGGGACTGGCTATTACAATGAGCAGTTCTTC.

Here the CDR3 reads CASSPDRVGGRQYF. The DNA of the CDR3 is TGTGCCAGCTCACCCGACAGGGTCGGCGGGAGGCAGTACTTC. The chain recombines TRBV18 with TRBJ2-7, with D perhaps being TRBD1 or TRBD2 (7 bases each). Trimming stripped 3 bases from V and 9 bases from J, with 18 bases between. CDR1 and CDR2 from the germline V gene are KGHSH and LQKENI. CDR3 size: 14 residues.

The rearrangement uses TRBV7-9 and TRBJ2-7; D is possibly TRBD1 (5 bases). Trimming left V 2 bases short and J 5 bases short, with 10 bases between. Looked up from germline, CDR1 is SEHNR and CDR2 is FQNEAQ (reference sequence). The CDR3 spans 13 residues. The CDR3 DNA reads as TGTGCCAGCAGCTTATATGGGGCGAACGAGCAGTACTTC. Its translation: CASSLYGANEQYF.

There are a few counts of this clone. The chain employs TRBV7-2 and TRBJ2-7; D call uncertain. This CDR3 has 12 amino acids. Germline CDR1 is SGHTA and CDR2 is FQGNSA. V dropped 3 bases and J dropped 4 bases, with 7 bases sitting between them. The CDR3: CASSFIHYEQYF. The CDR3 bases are TGTGCCAGCAGCTTTATCCATTACGAGCAGTACTTC.

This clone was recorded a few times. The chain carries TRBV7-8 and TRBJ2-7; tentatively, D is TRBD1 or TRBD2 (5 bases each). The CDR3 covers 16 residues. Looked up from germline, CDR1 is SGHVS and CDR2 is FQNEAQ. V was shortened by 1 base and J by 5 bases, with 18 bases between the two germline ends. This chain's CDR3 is CASSLVKPGWGNEQYF. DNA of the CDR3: TGTGCCAGCAGCTTAGTTAAGCCAGGTTGGGGGAACGAGCAGTACTTC.

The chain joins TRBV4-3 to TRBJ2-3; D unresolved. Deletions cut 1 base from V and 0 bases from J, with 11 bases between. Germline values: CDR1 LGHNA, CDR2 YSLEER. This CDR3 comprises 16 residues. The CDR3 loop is CASSQGHLASTDTQYF. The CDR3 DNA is TGCGCCAGCAGCCAAGGACATTTGGCTAGCACAGATACGCAGTATTTT.

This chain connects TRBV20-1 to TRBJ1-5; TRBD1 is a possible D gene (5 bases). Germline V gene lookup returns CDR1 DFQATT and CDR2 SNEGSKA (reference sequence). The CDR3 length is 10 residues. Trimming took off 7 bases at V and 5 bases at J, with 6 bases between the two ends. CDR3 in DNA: TGCAGTGTAGGGGATCAGCCCCAGCATTTT. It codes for CSVGDQPQHF.

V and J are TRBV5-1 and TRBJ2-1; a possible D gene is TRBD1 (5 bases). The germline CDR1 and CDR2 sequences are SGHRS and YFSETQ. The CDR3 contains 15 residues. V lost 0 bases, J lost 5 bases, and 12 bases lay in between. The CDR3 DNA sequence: TGCGCCAGCAGCTTGGCAGGGCTTCTGGACAATGAGCAGTTCTTC. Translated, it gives CASSLAGLLDNEQFF.

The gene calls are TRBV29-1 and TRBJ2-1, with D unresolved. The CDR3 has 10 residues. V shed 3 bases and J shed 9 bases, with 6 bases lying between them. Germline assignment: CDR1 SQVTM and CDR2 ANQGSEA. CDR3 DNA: TGCAGCGTTGACGGGCCTGAGCAGTTCTTC. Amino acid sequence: CSVDGPEQFF.